This TCR beta chain was found in a study of CXCR3-negative and CXCR3-positive naive CD8 T cells. Study-level findings and limits: Both naive subsets carried similar amounts of surface CD5, so TCR strength was inferred from TRB CDR3 properties. Unlike memory cells, which differed, naive CXCR3-negative and CXCR3-positive cells had similar TRBV-TRBJ usage. Against CXCR3-negative naive cells, CXCR3-positive naive cells showed more hydrophobic TRB CDR3s.

Naive cells were sorted as CD45RO-, CCR7+, CD27+ and CD95-. TRB cDNA libraries were made by UMI-labeled 5' RACE. TCRdb processed the 5' RACE reads again and assigns one entry to each CDR3 protein, with no DNA. This table lists 100,000 or so distinct CDR3 sequences. On this clonotype itself: Its antigen is still unknown.

Material for sequencing was naive CXCR3+ CD8+ T cells from blood. Regarding subset: CD45RO-CCR7+CD27+CD95- naive CD8+ T cells expressing CXCR3 (TNR3+). The source is a human donor in good health. Some clones in this sample may be carry-over from other donors' samples.

The CDR3 sequence: CASSSRDSETQYF. The chain is built from TRBV7-9 and TRBJ2-5; TCRdb indicates TRBD2, and absent DNA this call remains unverified. The CDR3 is made up of 13 amino acids. The germline V gene encodes CDR1 SEHNR and CDR2 FQNEAQ (reference sequence).